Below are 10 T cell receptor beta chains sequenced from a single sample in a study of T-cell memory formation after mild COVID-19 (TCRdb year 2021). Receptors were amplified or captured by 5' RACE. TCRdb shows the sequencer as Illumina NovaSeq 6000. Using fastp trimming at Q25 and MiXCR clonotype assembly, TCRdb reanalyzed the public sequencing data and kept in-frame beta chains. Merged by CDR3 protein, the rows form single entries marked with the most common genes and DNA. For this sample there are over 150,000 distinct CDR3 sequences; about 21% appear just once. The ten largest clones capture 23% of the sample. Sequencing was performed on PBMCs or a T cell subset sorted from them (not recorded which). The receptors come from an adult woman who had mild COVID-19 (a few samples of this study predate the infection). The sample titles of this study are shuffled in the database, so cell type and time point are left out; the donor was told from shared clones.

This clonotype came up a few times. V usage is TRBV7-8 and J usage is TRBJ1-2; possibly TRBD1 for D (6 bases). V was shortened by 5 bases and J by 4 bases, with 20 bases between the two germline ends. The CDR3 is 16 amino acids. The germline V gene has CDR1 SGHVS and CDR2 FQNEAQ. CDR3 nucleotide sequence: TGTGCCAGCAGCGCAAGGGGCGGGGGACAAGGCTATGGCTACACCTTC. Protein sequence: CASSARGGGQGYGYTF.

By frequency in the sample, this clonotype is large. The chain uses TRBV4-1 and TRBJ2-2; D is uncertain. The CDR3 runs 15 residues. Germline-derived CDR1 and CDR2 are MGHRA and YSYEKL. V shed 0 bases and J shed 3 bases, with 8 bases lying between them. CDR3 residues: CASSQDLEYTGELFF. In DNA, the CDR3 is TGCGCCAGCAGCCAAGATCTGGAGTACACCGGGGAGCTGTTTTTT.

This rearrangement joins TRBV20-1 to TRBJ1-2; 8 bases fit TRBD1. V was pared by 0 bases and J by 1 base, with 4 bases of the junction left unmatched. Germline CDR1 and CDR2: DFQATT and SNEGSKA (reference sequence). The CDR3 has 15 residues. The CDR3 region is CSARETGALNYGYTF. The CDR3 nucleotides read TGCAGTGCTAGAGAGACAGGGGCCCTTAACTATGGCTACACCTTC.

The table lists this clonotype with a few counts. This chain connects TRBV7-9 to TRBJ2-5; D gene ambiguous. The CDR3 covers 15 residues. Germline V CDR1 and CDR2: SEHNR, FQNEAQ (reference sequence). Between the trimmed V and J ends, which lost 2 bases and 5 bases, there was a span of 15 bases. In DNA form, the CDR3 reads TGTGCCAGCAGCTTATACATAGACTTCATCGAGACCCAGTACTTC. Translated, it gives CASSLYIDFIETQYF.

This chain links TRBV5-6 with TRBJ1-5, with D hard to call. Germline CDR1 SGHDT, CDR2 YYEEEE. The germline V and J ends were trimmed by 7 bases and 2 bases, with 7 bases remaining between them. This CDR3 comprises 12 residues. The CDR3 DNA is TGTGCCAGCGCCCGGGGCAATCAGCCCCAGCATTTT. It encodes CASARGNQPQHF.

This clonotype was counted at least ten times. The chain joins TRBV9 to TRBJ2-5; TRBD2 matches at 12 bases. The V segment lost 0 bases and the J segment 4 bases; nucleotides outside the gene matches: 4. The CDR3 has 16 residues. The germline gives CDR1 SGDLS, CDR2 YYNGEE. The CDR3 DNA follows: TGTGCCAGCAGCGTAGGACTAGCGGGAGACGGAGAGACCCAGTACTTC. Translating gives CASSVGLAGDGETQYF. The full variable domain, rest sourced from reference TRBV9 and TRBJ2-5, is DSGVTQTPKHLITATGQRVTLRCSPRSGDLSVYWYQQSLDQGLQFLIQYYNGEERAKGNILERFSAQQFPDLHSELNLSSLELGDSALYFCASSVGLAGDGETQYFGPGTRLLVL.

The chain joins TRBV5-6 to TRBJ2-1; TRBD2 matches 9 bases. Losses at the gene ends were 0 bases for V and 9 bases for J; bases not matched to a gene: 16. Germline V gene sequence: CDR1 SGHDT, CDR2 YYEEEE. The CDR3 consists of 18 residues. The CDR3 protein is CASSLAFELAGYGGEQFF. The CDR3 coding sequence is TGTGCCAGCAGCTTGGCCTTTGAGCTAGCGGGGTACGGTGGTGAGCAGTTCTTC.

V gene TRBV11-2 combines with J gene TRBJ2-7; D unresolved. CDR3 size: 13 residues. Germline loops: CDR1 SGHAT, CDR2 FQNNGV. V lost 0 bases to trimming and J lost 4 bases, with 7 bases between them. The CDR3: CASSLEVNYEQYF. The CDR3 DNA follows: TGTGCCAGCAGCTTAGAAGTAAATTACGAGCAGTACTTC.

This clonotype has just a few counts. The DNA for the CDR3 is TGTGCCAGTGGACAGGGGCTTGCCTACGAGCAGTACTTC. Translated, it gives CASGQGLAYEQYF. V and J are TRBV19 and TRBJ2-7, with TRBD1 identical over 9 bases. Germline values: CDR1 LNHDA, CDR2 SQIVND (reference sequence). The CDR3 sequence is 13 residues long. V was pared by 8 bases and J by 2 bases, with 4 bases of the junction left unmatched.

The CDR3 loop is CASSSGQETEAFF. CDR3 in DNA: TGTGCCAGCAGCTCCGGACAAGAAACTGAAGCTTTCTTT. The chain uses TRBV7-6 and TRBJ1-1; tentatively, D is TRBD1 (5 bases). The CDR3 consists of 13 residues. V lost 4 bases to trimming and J lost 5 bases, with 11 bases between them. Germline-derived CDR1 and CDR2 are SGHVS and FNYEAQ.